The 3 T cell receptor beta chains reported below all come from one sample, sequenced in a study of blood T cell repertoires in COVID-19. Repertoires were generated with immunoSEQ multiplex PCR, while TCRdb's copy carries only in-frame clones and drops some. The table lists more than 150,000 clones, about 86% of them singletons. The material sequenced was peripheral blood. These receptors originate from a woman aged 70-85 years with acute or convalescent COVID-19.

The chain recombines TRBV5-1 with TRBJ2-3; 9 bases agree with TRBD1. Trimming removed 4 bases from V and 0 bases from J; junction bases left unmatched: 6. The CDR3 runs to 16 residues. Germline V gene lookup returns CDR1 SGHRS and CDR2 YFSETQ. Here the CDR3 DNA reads TGCGCCAGCAGCCCGACAGGGGGAAGTAGCACAGATACGCAGTATTTT. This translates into CASSPTGGSSTDTQYF.

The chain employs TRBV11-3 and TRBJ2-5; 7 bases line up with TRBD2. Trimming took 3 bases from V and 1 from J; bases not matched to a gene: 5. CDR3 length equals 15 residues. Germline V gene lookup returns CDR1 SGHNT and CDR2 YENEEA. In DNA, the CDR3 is TGTGCCAGCAGCTTGGCTAGCGGTGTCCAAGAGACCCAGTACTTC. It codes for CASSLASGVQETQYF.

Here the CDR3 reads CASSSGTGRDTIYF. The CDR3 DNA reads as TGTGCCAGCAGCTCCGGGACAGGTCGAGACACCATATATTTT. The chain recombines TRBV9 with TRBJ1-3; TRBD1 matches at 8 bases. The CDR3 has 14 residues. Looked up from germline, CDR1 is SGDLS and CDR2 is YYNGEE. V lost 4 bases, J lost 8 bases, and 8 bases stayed unmatched.